The present TCR beta chain was sequenced within a study of shared clonotypes between healthy human individuals. Study at large: The plates for each donor numbered three CD4 naive, three CD4 memory, two CD8 naive and one CD8 memory. Study results and limitations: Larger estimated richness was generally recorded for naive subsets relative to memory subsets. Generation probabilities of non-shared clonotypes were lower (relative to those shared by all four donors).

Note on this clone: Its antigen is still unknown.

CD8 cells classed as naive were CD45RO-negative and positively selected for CCR7, excluding terminally differentiated effector memory CD45RA+ cells. The CDR3 is made up of 15 amino acids. V dropped 4 bases and J dropped 5 bases, with 16 bases sitting between them. Looked up from germline, CDR1 is SGHVS and CDR2 is FNYEAQ. In the original analysis: There were no quality scores in the junction-only immunoSEQ sequences, so filtering differed. Here immunoSEQ multiplex PCR was the method, and the copy in TCRdb shows in-frame clones only, minus some. That table furnishes V, J and clone size, whereas the DNA furnished D and trimming. The sample holds over 750,000 clones, just over 95% seen once.

Sequencing input: naive CD8+ T cells sorted from blood. This TCR was sampled from a man under 40 in good health. J is TRBJ2-3 and V is TRBV7-6, with D tentatively TRBD2 (6 bases). The CDR3 sequence is CASSSRDGGIDTQYF. The CDR3 region has the DNA TGTGCCAGCAGCTCGCGGGACGGGGGTATAGATACGCAGTATTTT.